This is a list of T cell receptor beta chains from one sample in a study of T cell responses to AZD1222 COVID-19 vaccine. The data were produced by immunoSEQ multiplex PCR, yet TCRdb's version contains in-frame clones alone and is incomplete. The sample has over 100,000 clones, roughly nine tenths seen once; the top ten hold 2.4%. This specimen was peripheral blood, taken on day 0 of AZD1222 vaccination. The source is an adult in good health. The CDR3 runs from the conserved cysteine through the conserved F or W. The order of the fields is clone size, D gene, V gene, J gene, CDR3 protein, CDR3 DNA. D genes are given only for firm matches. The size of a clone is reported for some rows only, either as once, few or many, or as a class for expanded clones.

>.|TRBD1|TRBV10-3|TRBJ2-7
CAISEGDRVYEQYF
TGTGCCATCAGTGAGGGGGACAGGGTCTACGAGCAGTACTTC
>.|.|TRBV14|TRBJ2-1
CASSQGRSSYNEQFF
TGTGCCAGCAGCCAAGGCCGGAGCTCCTACAATGAGCAGTTCTTC
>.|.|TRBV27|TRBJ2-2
CASSLEGWPGELFF
TGTGCCAGCAGTTTAGAGGGCTGGCCCGGGGAGCTGTTTTTT
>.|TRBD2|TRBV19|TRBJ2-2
CASSIILTSGRASGELFF
TGTGCCAGTAGTATAATACTAACTAGCGGGAGGGCCTCCGGGGAGCTGTTTTTT
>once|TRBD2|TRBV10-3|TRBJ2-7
CATGTSASYEQYF
TGTGCCACCGGGACTAGCGCTTCCTACGAGCAGTACTTC
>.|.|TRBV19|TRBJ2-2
CASSIDWDGELFF
TGTGCCAGTAGTATAGACTGGGACGGGGAGCTGTTTTTT
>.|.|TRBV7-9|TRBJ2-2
CASSLRNLVNTGELFF
TGTGCCAGCAGCCTTCGTAATCTGGTGAACACCGGGGAGCTGTTTTTT
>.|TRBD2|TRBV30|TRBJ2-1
CAWSGTSGSVSYNEQFF
TGTGCCTGGAGCGGGACTAGCGGGAGTGTCTCCTACAATGAGCAGTTCTTC
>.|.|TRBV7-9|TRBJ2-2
CASSSRGTGELFF
TGTGCCAGCAGCTCTCGGGGCACCGGGGAGCTGTTTTTT
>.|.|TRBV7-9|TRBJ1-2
CASSLDNTNYGYTF
TGTGCCAGCAGCTTAGATAACACGAACTATGGCTACACCTTC
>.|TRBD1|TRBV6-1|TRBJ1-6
CASSEGTGGNSPLHF
TGTGCCAGCAGTGAAGGGACAGGGGGTAATTCACCCCTCCACTTT